These 20 T cell receptor beta chains were all obtained from the same sample, sequenced in a study of cytomegalovirus exposure and HLA in healthy donors. Primers: 60 Vbeta forward and 13 Jbeta reverse. Clones were sequenced by immunoSEQ multiplex PCR, and TCRdb holds only the in-frame ones, with some missing. Found here are fewer than 200,000 clones, around 80% of them singletons; the top ten hold 4.5% to 5.5%. Sample: PBMCs. These receptors were obtained from a woman aged 50 to 60 in good health and CMV-seropositive.

This chain links TRBV7-2 with TRBJ1-2; D might be TRBD1 (5 bases). CDR1 is SGHTA, CDR2 FQGNSA, per germline. Trimming removed 2 bases at V and 6 bases at J, with 10 bases between. The CDR3 loop spans 13 amino acids. The CDR3 region is CASSLTGKDGYTF. DNA of the CDR3: TGTGCCAGCAGCTTAACAGGAAAAGATGGCTACACCTTC. The complete variable domain, with remaining parts taken from reference TRBV7-2 and TRBJ1-2, reads GAGVSQSPSNKVTEKGKDVELRCDPISGHTALYWYRQSLGQGLEFLIYFQGNSAPDKSGLPSDRFSAERTGGSVSTLTIQRTQQEDSAVYLCASSLTGKDGYTFGSGTRLTVV.

V usage is TRBV4-1 and J usage is TRBJ1-2, with a tentative D call TRBD1 (5 bases). Germline V gives CDR1 MGHRA, CDR2 YSYEKL. Trimming took 10 bases from V and 7 from J, leaving 25 bases between them. The CDR3 totals 15 residues. This chain's CDR3 is CATSRGWEGLGGYTF. DNA for the CDR3: TGCGCCACAAGCCGGGGATGGGAGGGGTTGGGTGGCTACACCTTC.

This chain joins TRBV7-2 and TRBJ2-1, with a possible D match to TRBD2 (6 bases). V was clipped by 5 bases and J by 7 bases, with 18 bases between them. Germline V CDR1 and CDR2: SGHTA, FQGNSA. The CDR3 extends over 15 amino acids. The CDR3 region is CASSGAGWGGNEQFF. Here the CDR3 DNA reads TGTGCCAGCAGCGGGGCGGGGTGGGGTGGGAATGAGCAGTTCTTC.

V is TRBV6-1 and J is TRBJ2-3; D call uncertain. V lost 2 bases and J lost 6, with 9 bases in between. CDR3 length: 13 residues. The germline V gene encodes CDR1 MNHNS and CDR2 SASEGT. The CDR3 spells CASSELSRDTQYF. In nucleotides, the CDR3 is TGTGCCAGCAGTGAATTGTCTCGGGATACGCAGTATTTT.

This chain uses TRBV28 with TRBJ1-6; D may be TRBD1 (6 bases). The CDR3 length is 15 residues. Trimming stripped 7 bases from V and 5 bases from J, with 15 bases between. CDR1 is MDHEN and CDR2 is SYDVKM in the germline V gene. This CDR3 is CASTKWRTDNSPLHF. Here the CDR3 DNA reads TGTGCCAGCACTAAGTGGCGGACAGATAATTCACCCCTCCACTTT.

A single count supports this clone. The chain recombines TRBV7-6 with TRBJ2-1, with D possibly being TRBD2 (6 bases). CDR3 length: 15 residues. V was trimmed by 7 bases and J by 4 bases, leaving 17 bases between them. CDR1 and CDR2 (germline): SGHVS, FNYEAQ. The CDR3 spells CASTQRRGRYNEQFF. CDR3 bases: TGTGCCAGCACCCAGAGGCGGGGACGGTACAATGAGCAGTTCTTC.

The rearrangement links TRBV9 to TRBJ1-1; 7 positions match TRBD1. The trim removed 3 bases at V and 8 bases at J, leaving 7 bases unmatched. There are 13 residues in the CDR3. CDR1 SGDLS and CDR2 YYNGEE come from the germline V gene. CDR3 residues: CASSATPGGEAFF. In nucleotides, the CDR3 is TGTGCCAGCAGCGCGACCCCAGGGGGGGAAGCTTTCTTT.

This chain links TRBV9 with TRBJ1-2; 9 nucleotides match TRBD1. V was pared by 0 bases and J by 5 bases, with 5 bases of the junction left unmatched. Per germline, CDR1 SGDLS and CDR2 YYNGEE. The CDR3 is made up of 15 amino acids. CDR3 nucleotide sequence: TGTGCCAGCAGCGTAGGGACAGGGGCCTATTATGGCTACACCTTC. This codes for CASSVGTGAYYGYTF.

This clone has a single count. J is TRBJ2-2 and V is TRBV18, with TRBD2 as a possible D gene (6 bases). Per the germline V gene, CDR1 is KGHSH and CDR2 is LQKENI. V was clipped by 2 bases and J by 1 base, with 11 bases between them. This CDR3 contains 16 residues. CDR3 sequence (DNA): TGTGCCAGCTCACCAAAGGCGGGATGGAACACCGGGGAGCTGTTTTTT. This encodes CASSPKAGWNTGELFF.

The J gene is TRBJ1-1, the V gene TRBV6-1; D unclear. The CDR3 spans 14 residues. Per the germline V gene, CDR1 is MNHNS and CDR2 is SASEGT. Deletions cut 7 bases from V and 1 base from J, with 13 bases between. CDR3 in amino acids: CASKNSAGNTEAFF. The CDR3 DNA follows: TGTGCCAGCAAAAACTCGGCAGGGAACACTGAAGCTTTCTTT.

This clone was picked up one time. This chain uses TRBV19 with TRBJ1-5, with a weak D call TRBD1 (6 bases). Germline V gene sequence: CDR1 LNHDA, CDR2 SQIVND (reference sequence). V shed 3 bases and J shed 1 base, with 19 bases lying between them. The CDR3 totals 18 residues. CDR3 residues: CASSILGTLPSSNQPQHF. CDR3 sequence (DNA): TGTGCCAGTAGTATCCTCGGGACACTACCCTCGAGCAATCAGCCCCAGCATTTT.

The chain uses TRBV9 and TRBJ1-2; 7 positions match TRBD1. CDR3 length: 15 amino acids. CDR1 and CDR2 (germline): SGDLS, YYNGEE. The trim removed 4 bases at V and 0 bases at J, leaving 6 bases unmatched. The CDR3 spells CASSILQGANYGYTF. Here the CDR3 DNA reads TGTGCCAGCAGCATACTTCAGGGGGCTAACTATGGCTACACCTTC. Full variable domain (outside the CDR3, taken from reference TRBV9 and TRBJ1-2): DSGVTQTPKHLITATGQRVTLRCSPRSGDLSVYWYQQSLDQGLQFLIQYYNGEERAKGNILERFSAQQFPDLHSELNLSSLELGDSALYFCASSILQGANYGYTFGSGTRLTVV.

V usage is TRBV7-9 and J usage is TRBJ2-3; 9 bases map to TRBD1. After removal of 3 bases from V and 4 bases from J, the junction contained 2 bases not matched to a gene. The length of the CDR3 is 14 residues. The germline CDR1 and CDR2 sequences are SEHNR and FQNEAQ (reference sequence). This CDR3 is CASSFRDRADTQYF. For the CDR3, the DNA is TGTGCCAGCAGCTTCAGGGACAGGGCAGATACGCAGTATTTT.

The chain is built from TRBV7-8 and TRBJ2-7; the match to TRBD1 covers 7 bases. With V trimmed by 2 bases and J by 3 bases, 7 bases remained unmatched. The germline V gene encodes CDR1 SGHVS and CDR2 FQNEAQ. The CDR3 length is 15 residues. The CDR3 nucleotides read TGTGCCAGCAGCTTAAAGGAGACAGGGATCTACGAGCAGTACTTC. It is translated as CASSLKETGIYEQYF.

The chain couples TRBV19 to TRBJ1-5; possible D gene TRBD1, 6 bases. V was cut by 3 bases and J by 7 bases, with 16 bases left in between. The CDR3 has 15 amino acids. In germline, CDR1 is LNHDA, CDR2 SQIVND (reference sequence). Here the CDR3 reads CASSMSWEGHQPQHF. The DNA of the CDR3 is TGTGCCAGTAGTATGTCCTGGGAGGGACACCAGCCCCAGCATTTT.

The rearrangement joins TRBV10-3 to TRBJ2-7, with D possibly matching TRBD1 (5 bases). The CDR3 is made up of 11 amino acids. V was clipped by 8 bases and J by 5 bases, with 10 bases between them. Germline V CDR1 and CDR2: ENHRY, SYGVKD. The CDR3 here is CAISGADEQYF. Here the CDR3 DNA reads TGTGCCATCTCTGGGGCAGACGAGCAGTACTTC.

As regards this clone: The missing conserved phenylalanine or tryptophan at the end of this CDR3 makes a read error likely. The limits of the CDR3 on the DNA are not certain, so only TCRdb's listed CDR3 is given. CDR3 in amino acids: CASRNNEVFSV. The J gene is TRBJ1-1, the V gene TRBV6-5. The germline V gene has CDR1 MNHEY and CDR2 SVGAGI. The CDR3 is 11 amino acids in total, end residues counted.

The chain is built from TRBV27 and TRBJ2-3; 7 nucleotides line up with TRBD1. The CDR3 is made up of 16 amino acids. Trimming cost V 0 bases and J 0 bases; bases outside gene matches: 3. Per germline, CDR1 MNHEY and CDR2 SMNVEV (reference sequence). This CDR3 is CASSLSPGGSTDTQYF. Here the CDR3 DNA reads TGTGCCAGCAGTTTATCTCCAGGGGGAAGCACAGATACGCAGTATTTT.

The chain links TRBV5-1 to TRBJ2-5; D gene ambiguous. Deletions cut 0 bases from V and 5 bases from J, with 8 bases between. Germline assignment: CDR1 SGHRS and CDR2 YFSETQ. The CDR3 has 13 amino acids. The CDR3 is CASSLGARETQYF. CDR3 nucleotide sequence: TGCGCCAGCAGCTTGGGAGCGCGGGAGACCCAGTACTTC.

Of note for this clone: Other DNA sequences from this sample encode an identical CDR3 as well. The chain joins TRBV19 to TRBJ1-1; the D is unclear. The V end lost 5 bases, the J end lost 1 base, and 8 bases lay between the germline ends. The CDR3 loop spans 13 amino acids. Germline V gives CDR1 LNHDA, CDR2 SQIVND (reference sequence). Written as DNA, the CDR3 is TGTGCCAGTAGTTTCGGGAGGAACACTGAAGCTTTCTTT. Amino acids: CASSFGRNTEAFF.